In this sample, the clone carrying this T cell receptor beta chain turned up once. No antigen is known for it. Primers: 60 Vbeta forward and 13 Jbeta reverse. Sequenced by immunoSEQ multiplex PCR; TCRdb stores in-frame clones only, minus some. The sample holds 200,000 to 250,000 clones, approximately 83% seen once. The CDR3 consists of 14 residues. J gave up 4 bases and V 7 bases, and 6 bases lay outside the gene matches. Germline V lookup: CDR1 MDHEN, CDR2 SYDVKM. This record comes from a study of cytomegalovirus exposure and HLA in healthy donors. Overall study results and limits: Later analysis identified a missense DCLRE1C variant that was linked to TCR beta V- and J-gene trimming. Excluded: some indistinguishable V segments such as TRBV6-2 and TRBV6-3.

The rearrangement links TRBV28 to TRBJ2-1; 8 nucleotides line up with TRBD2. The sequence was obtained from a girl aged 10 to 17 in good health and CMV-seronegative. The material sequenced was PBMCs. The CDR3 loop is CASTGTRPYNEQFF. Here the CDR3 DNA reads TGTGCCAGCACCGGGACTAGACCTTACAATGAGCAGTTCTTC.